This TCR beta chain was sequenced for a study of blood T cell repertoires in COVID-19. Overall study: Researchers got acute and convalescent COVID-19 samples from the United States, Italy and Spain. From T cells, B-cell-depleted T cells, or PBMCs came the material, which was cDNA or gDNA.

In the source study's methods: Amplification from reference gene primers served as the basis for estimated nucleated cell counts. Generated by immunoSEQ multiplex PCR, the TCRdb table keeps only in-frame clones and is missing some. Clone size and the V and J calls come from that table; the DNA yielded D and trimming. The sample lists some 69,000 clones; more than 75% were seen once. The sample was peripheral blood. The TCR sequence derives from a man aged 55 to 69 with acute or convalescent COVID-19.

The CDR3 reads CASSLDLNTGELFF. The CDR3 coding sequence is TGTGCCAGCAGCTTAGATCTGAACACCGGGGAGCTGTTTTTT. This sequence joins TRBV11-2 and TRBJ2-2; D is undetermined. CDR3 length equals 14 residues. The V and J ends lost 0 bases and 1 base respectively, with 3 bases between them. The germline gives CDR1 SGHAT, CDR2 FQNNGV. The entire variable domain, with the rest obtained from reference TRBV11-2 and TRBJ2-2, is as follows: EAGVAQSPRYKIIEKRQSVAFWCNPISGHATLYWYQQILGQGPKLLIQFQNNGVVDDSQLPKDRFSAERLKGVDSTLKIQPAKLEDSAVYLCASSLDLNTGELFFGEGSRLTVL.